These T cell receptor beta chains were read from a single sample in a study of blood T cell repertoires in COVID-19. Profiling relied on immunoSEQ multiplex PCR, and the TCRdb table lists in-frame clones only, not all of them. The sample has about 140,000 clones, around 79% seen once; the top ten hold around 3.3%. The sample comprised peripheral blood. These receptor sequences come from a man in his 60s with acute or convalescent COVID-19. Both conserved end residues are part of each CDR3. The order of the fields is clone size, V gene, CDR3 length, J gene, D gene, CDR3 DNA, CDR3 protein. A D gene is named only where the DNA matches it firmly. Where a row states a size, it is once, few, many or the class of an expanded clone; other rows omit it.

>NA|TRBV27|14|TRBJ2-3|TRBD2
TGTGCCAGCAGTTTATCTGGGAGGGTGGATACGCAGTATTTT
CASSLSGRVDTQYF
>once|TRBV2|12|TRBJ2-5|NA
TGTGCCAGCAGGGTAGGGGGAGAGACCCAGTACTTC
CASRVGGETQYF
>NA|TRBV15|15|TRBJ2-3|TRBD2
TGTGCCACGTCAAGGTCGGGACTAGCGTTAGATACGCAGTATTTT
CATSRSGLALDTQYF
>few|TRBV30|16|TRBJ2-7|NA
TGTGCCTGGAGTGTAACATGGGGGCGACTAGCCGACGAGCAGTACTTC
CAWSVTWGRLADEQYF
>NA|TRBV7-9|13|TRBJ1-1|TRBD1
TGTGCCAGCAGCTTAGGGGACAGGGTTGAAGCTTTCTTT
CASSLGDRVEAFF
>NA|TRBV6-5|16|TRBJ1-1|NA
TGTGCCAGCAGTTACCTTAAGACTCGGGGGAACACTGAAGCTTTCTTT
CASSYLKTRGNTEAFF
>few|TRBV3-1/TRBV3-2|15|TRBJ1-4|TRBD1
TGTGCCAGCACCAGGGACAGTTCAACTAATGAAAAACTGTTTTTT
CASTRDSSTNEKLFF
>many|TRBV18|17|TRBJ1-4|NA
TGTGCCAGCTCACCATCACCACTGGTCGCAACTAATGAAAAACTGTTTTTT
CASSPSPLVATNEKLFF
>NA|TRBV30|12|TRBJ1-3|NA
TGTGCCTGGAGCCCAGGGGGAAACACCATATATTTT
CAWSPGGNTIYF
>NA|TRBV30|15|TRBJ1-1|TRBD1
TGTGCCTGGAGTGTAGGAAGGGGGCTCGGCGCTGAAGCTTTCTTT
CAWSVGRGLGAEAFF
>once|TRBV6-5|14|TRBJ2-7|NA
TGTGCCAGCAGTTCCGGAGACGCTACCTACGAGCAGTACTTC
CASSSGDATYEQYF
>NA|TRBV19|15|TRBJ2-6|NA
TGTGCCAGTAGCCGCGACATCTCTGGGGCCAACGTCCTGACTTTC
CASSRDISGANVLTF
>NA|TRBV9|14|TRBJ2-5|NA
TGTGCCAGCAGCGGCGGCTCGTCCCAGGAGACCCAGTACTTC
CASSGGSSQETQYF
>NA|TRBV18|14|TRBJ2-7|TRBD1
TGTGCCAGCTCACCCGGGACAGGGGTTAACGAGCAGTACTTC
CASSPGTGVNEQYF
>few|TRBV7-3|18|TRBJ2-6|TRBD1
TGTGCCAGCAGCTTAACGGGGACAGTTAACTCTGGGGCCAACGTCCTGACTTTC
CASSLTGTVNSGANVLTF
>NA|TRBV3-1/TRBV3-2|13|TRBJ1-1|NA
TGTGCCAGCGGAGGACGGGCGGTGAGAGAAGCTTTCTTT
CASGGRAVREAFF
>few|TRBV14|13|TRBJ1-5|NA
TGTGCCAGCAGCCAAGATGCGCATCAGCCCCAGCATTTT
CASSQDAHQPQHF
>few|TRBV6-1|14|TRBJ1-2|NA
TGTGCCAGCAGTGAAGCCCCCGACAGCTATGGCTACACCTTC
CASSEAPDSYGYTF
>NA|TRBV24-1|13|TRBJ2-7|TRBD1
TGTGCCACCAGTGACTACAGGGGCAGGGAGCAGTACTTC
CATSDYRGREQYF
>NA|TRBV4-1|15|TRBJ2-1|TRBD1
TGCGCCAGCAGCACCCGGGACAGGGCTTTTAATGAGCAGTTCTTC
CASSTRDRAFNEQFF
>NA|TRBV28|11|TRBJ1-5|NA
TGTGCCAGCAGCCCGAATCAGCCCCAGCATTTT
CASSPNQPQHF
>NA|TRBV27|14|TRBJ1-2|TRBD1
TGTGCCAGCGGGACAGGGGTGGCGTCGTTGGGCTACACCTTC
CASGTGVASLGYTF
>NA|TRBV6-1|14|TRBJ2-7|NA
TGTGCCAGCAGTGAATACAGGTTCCCCTACGAGCAGTACTTC
CASSEYRFPYEQYF
>NA|TRBV30|13|TRBJ2-3|NA
TGTGCCTGGAGTGGGGGCGTCCCGAATACGCAGTATTTT
CAWSGGVPNTQYF
>NA|TRBV9|14|TRBJ1-1|TRBD1
TGTGCCAGCAGCGCAAACGACAGGGCCGCTGAAGCTTTCTTT
CASSANDRAAEAFF
>once|TRBV6-5|13|TRBJ2-1|NA
TGTGCCAGCAGTTACTCTACGGACAATGAGCAGTTCTTC
CASSYSTDNEQFF
>NA|TRBV2|15|TRBJ2-1|TRBD1
TGTGCCAGCAGCTCCGGGACAGGAGGGCTATATGAGCAGTTCTTC
CASSSGTGGLYEQFF
>NA|TRBV7-8|14|TRBJ1-2|NA
TGTGCCAGCAGCTCCGCCCCGTACGGGGTTGGCTACACCTTC
CASSSAPYGVGYTF
>NA|TRBV25-1|16|TRBJ2-3|TRBD2
TGTGCCAGCAGTGAATTACTAGCGGGAGACACAGATACGCAGTATTTT
CASSELLAGDTDTQYF
>NA|TRBV18|16|TRBJ1-5|NA
TGTGCCAGCTCACCATCTCGGGCGCAGGGCAGTCAGCCCCAGCATTTT
CASSPSRAQGSQPQHF
>NA|TRBV27|14|TRBJ2-7|TRBD2
TGTGCCAGCAGACCCGGGACTAGCGGCCACGAGCAGTACTTC
CASRPGTSGHEQYF
>NA|TRBV7-2|13|TRBJ2-3|TRBD1
TGTGCCAGCAGCCTACAGGGGTGGGATACGCAGTATTTT
CASSLQGWDTQYF
>NA|TRBV5-1|15|TRBJ2-3|NA
TGCGCCAGCAGCCCTCGGGGTAGCGGCACAGATACGCAGTATTTT
CASSPRGSGTDTQYF
>NA|TRBV2|14|TRBJ1-1|NA
TGTGCCAGCAGTGAAGGGCGGGGGCTAACTGAAGCTTTCTTT
CASSEGRGLTEAFF
>NA|TRBV28|13|TRBJ1-2|TRBD1
TGTGCCAGCAGAGGACAGGTGAACTATGGCTACACCTTC
CASRGQVNYGYTF
>NA|TRBV28|15|TRBJ1-2|NA
TGTGCCAGCAGAAAAGACAGGATTAGGGTTGATGGCTACACCTTC
CASRKDRIRVDGYTF
>NA|TRBV5-1|15|TRBJ2-1|TRBD2
TGCGCCAGCAGCTTCGGCGGGAGGATGTACAATGAGCAGTTCTTC
CASSFGGRMYNEQFF
>NA|TRBV7-2|17|TRBJ1-5|NA
TGTGCCAGCAGCCCATTGCAGGGATCCTATAGCAATCAGCCCCAGCATTTT
CASSPLQGSYSNQPQHF
>NA|TRBV7-2|15|TRBJ2-7|NA
TGTGCCAGCAGCTTAGGTGACAGGCGCTCCTACGAGCAGTACTTC
CASSLGDRRSYEQYF
>NA|TRBV9|8|TRBJ2-5|NA
TGTGCCAGCAGCCCACTGAACTTC
CASSPLNF
>NA|TRBV24-1|14|TRBJ2-2|NA
TGTGCCACCAGACAGAGTGCGAACACCGGGGAGCTGTTTTTT
CATRQSANTGELFF
>NA|TRBV9|18|TRBJ2-7|TRBD1
TGTGCCAGCAGCGCGCCTGCTATGTTGGACAGGGACGTAGGCGAGCAGTACTTC
CASSAPAMLDRDVGEQYF
>many|TRBV24-1|13|TRBJ1-1|TRBD1
TGTGCCACCAGTGTGACAGGGAGGTACGAAGCTTTCTTT
CATSVTGRYEAFF
>NA|TRBV9|16|TRBJ2-7|NA
TGTGCCAGCAGCGTATCCCCCGGGACACCTTCCTACGAGCAGTACTTC
CASSVSPGTPSYEQYF